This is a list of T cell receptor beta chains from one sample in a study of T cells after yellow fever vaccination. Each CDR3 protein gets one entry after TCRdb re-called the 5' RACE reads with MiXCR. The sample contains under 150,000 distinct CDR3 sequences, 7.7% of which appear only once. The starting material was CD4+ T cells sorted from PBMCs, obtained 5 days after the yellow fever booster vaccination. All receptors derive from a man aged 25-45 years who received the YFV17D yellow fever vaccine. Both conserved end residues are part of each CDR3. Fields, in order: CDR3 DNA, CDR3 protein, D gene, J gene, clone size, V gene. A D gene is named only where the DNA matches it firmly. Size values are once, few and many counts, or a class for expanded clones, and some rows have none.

TGCAGTGCTCTACGGGACAGGGAAACTCATCGCTCCTACAATGAGCAGTTCTTC	CSALRDRETHRSYNEQFF	TRBD1	TRBJ2-1	many	TRBV20-1
TGTGCCACCAGCAGAATCCGCATGGCTAATGAAAAACTGTTTTTT	CATSRIRMANEKLFF	.	TRBJ1-4	many	TRBV15
TGTGCCAGCAGTTTAGAGGGACTAGCGGGAGTCGAGCAGTACTTC	CASSLEGLAGVEQYF	TRBD2	TRBJ2-7	.	TRBV12-3/TRBV12-4
TGTGCCAGCAACGACCACCGGGGCCGAACCTACTTC	CASNDHRGRTYF	.	TRBJ2-5	many	TRBV12-3/TRBV12-4
TGTGCCAGCAGTTCATGGGGGGCAGGCGGAGGGGGTACGCAGTATTTT	CASSSWGAGGGGTQYF	.	TRBJ2-3	many	TRBV12-3/TRBV12-4
TGCAGTGCTAGGGCCCTGGGACAGTTTGACACCATATATTTT	CSARALGQFDTIYF	TRBD1	TRBJ1-3	few	TRBV20-1
TGTGCCAGCAGCAGGACCGGACTAGCGGGAATGAGCTCCTACAATGAGCAGTTCTTC	CASSRTGLAGMSSYNEQFF	.	TRBJ2-1	.	TRBV21-1
TGCGCCAGCAGCTTATTACAGGCCTCCTACGAGCAGTACTTC	CASSLLQASYEQYF	.	TRBJ2-7	many	TRBV5-1
TGCAGTGCTAGAGATCCGATGGGGACTAACTCCTACAATGAGCAGTTCTTC	CSARDPMGTNSYNEQFF	TRBD2	TRBJ2-1	few	TRBV20-1
TGCAGCGTGGGGACCCGGGTCCCCCACGAGCAGTACTTC	CSVGTRVPHEQYF	.	TRBJ2-7	many	TRBV29-1
TGTGCCAGCAGAGAAAAGACGGCCTTGGAGACCCAGTACTTC	CASREKTALETQYF	.	TRBJ2-5	many	TRBV25-1
TGTGCCAGCGACAGGGGAAACAGATTTGCAACTAATGAAAAACTGTTTTTT	CASDRGNRFATNEKLFF	TRBD1	TRBJ1-4	few	TRBV19
TGCAGTGCTAGCGGCGGGAGAAATGAGCAGTTCTTC	CSASGGRNEQFF	TRBD2	TRBJ2-1	many	TRBV20-1
TGTGCCAGCAGCCAAGATACGGGAAGAACTGGAAACACCATATATTTT	CASSQDTGRTGNTIYF	.	TRBJ1-3	many	TRBV3-1
TGTGCCAGCAGTCCAGGGGGTATGGGCAATCAGCCCCAGCATTTT	CASSPGGMGNQPQHF	TRBD1	TRBJ1-5	many	TRBV12-3/TRBV12-4
TGTGCCAGCAGCCGGGACAGGACCTCCTACGAGCAGTACTTC	CASSRDRTSYEQYF	TRBD1	TRBJ2-7	many	TRBV7-2
TGCAGCGTTAGGACGGAAACCTATGGCTACACCTTC	CSVRTETYGYTF	.	TRBJ1-2	many	TRBV29-1
TGCAGTGCTAGAGATGCACAGCCGGAAAAACTGTTTTTT	CSARDAQPEKLFF	.	TRBJ1-4	many	TRBV20-1
TGCGCCAGCAGCTCTACGCAGGGAATAGTTGAGACCCAGTACTTC	CASSSTQGIVETQYF	.	TRBJ2-5	many	TRBV5-1
TGTGCCAGCAGCCCGAGCAACGAGGGGGAGCTGTTTTTT	CASSPSNEGELFF	.	TRBJ2-2	many	TRBV7-8
TGCAGGCTACTAGCGGGAGTCGGTGAGCAGTTCTTC	CRLLAGVGEQFF	TRBD2	TRBJ2-1	many	TRBV20-1
TGCAGTGCTCCCCAAGGGGCAGCGAACACTGAAGCTTTCTTT	CSAPQGAANTEAFF	.	TRBJ1-1	many	TRBV20-1
TGTGCCAGCAGCTTAACAGGGGCCTATAATTCACCCCTCCACTTT	CASSLTGAYNSPLHF	TRBD1	TRBJ1-6	few	TRBV7-2
TGTGCCAGCAGCTTAGTGGGGGCAGGATACGAGCAGTACTTC	CASSLVGAGYEQYF	.	TRBJ2-7	many	TRBV7-2
TGCGCCAGCAGCTTGGGAGGACAGGGCAATCAGCCCCAGCATTTT	CASSLGGQGNQPQHF	TRBD1	TRBJ1-5	many	TRBV5-1
TGCGCCAGCAGTCACGGAAGGGGTACCCACGAGCAGTACTTC	CASSHGRGTHEQYF	.	TRBJ2-7	.	TRBV23-1